Shown below are 16 T cell receptor beta chains from a single sample sequenced in a study of blood T cell repertoires in COVID-19. Libraries were prepared by immunoSEQ multiplex PCR; TCRdb keeps only in-frame clonotypes and omits some of them. The sample yields under 300,000 clones, approximately 84% seen once. The sequenced sample consisted of peripheral blood. All receptors derive from a human donor with COVID-19, enrolled during active disease. The donor label of this sample is uncertain.

The rearrangement joins TRBV27 to TRBJ2-7; D may be TRBD1 (5 bases). V lost 0 bases, J lost 3 bases, and 12 bases lay in between. The CDR3 is 15 amino acids. Germline V CDR1 and CDR2: MNHEY, SMNVEV (reference sequence). This CDR3 is CASSLSQGVGYEQYF. CDR3 DNA: TGTGCCAGCAGTTTATCCCAGGGTGTGGGCTACGAGCAGTACTTC.

The rearrangement links TRBV18 to TRBJ2-3, with D tentatively TRBD2 (6 bases). Germline V lookup: CDR1 KGHSH, CDR2 LQKENI. The length of the CDR3 is 14 residues. With 2 bases removed from V and 1 base from J, the gap between germline ends came to 7 bases. CDR3 protein: CASSPGGRTDTQYF. CDR3 coding DNA: TGTGCCAGCTCACCAGGAGGGCGCACAGATACGCAGTATTTT.

The J gene is TRBJ2-2, the V gene TRBV9; TRBD2 matches at 9 bases. J gave up 3 bases and V 6 bases, and 6 bases lay outside the gene matches. This CDR3 spans 15 amino acids. Per the germline V gene, CDR1 is SGDLS and CDR2 is YYNGEE. The CDR3 here is CASTRIAGDTGELFF. In DNA form, the CDR3 reads TGTGCCAGCACCCGGATAGCGGGAGACACCGGGGAGCTGTTTTTT.

This clone was picked up one time. The chain carries TRBV7-3 and TRBJ1-2; D is ambiguous. Trimming removed 5 bases at V and 0 bases at J, with 7 bases between. CDR3 length: 13 residues. Germline CDR1 is SGHTA and CDR2 is FQGTGA. The CDR3 protein is CASSLDTNYGYTF. The CDR3 DNA follows: TGTGCCAGCAGCCTCGACACTAACTATGGCTACACCTTC.

This clone appeared a single time. The chain couples TRBV30 to TRBJ1-6; the match to TRBD1 covers 7 bases. The CDR3 is made up of 14 amino acids. CDR1 and CDR2 from the germline V gene are GTSNPN and SVGIG (reference sequence). Trimming removed 0 bases from V and 7 bases from J; junction bases left unmatched: 3. The CDR3 reads CAWSVGTENSPLHF. The CDR3 DNA reads TGTGCCTGGAGTGTAGGGACAGAGAATTCACCCCTCCACTTT.

A single count supports this clone. The gene calls are TRBV6-4 and TRBJ1-1; 9 bases fit TRBD1. The CDR3 consists of 16 residues. The J segment lost 1 base and the V segment lost 5 bases, leaving 8 bases of the junction unmatched. Germline values: CDR1 MRHNA, CDR2 SNTAGT. The CDR3 DNA reads as TGTGCCAGCAGTCTCCACCCGGGACAGGGGAACACTGAAGCTTTCTTT. It encodes CASSLHPGQGNTEAFF.

The chain has TRBV6-5 and TRBJ1-3; D remains ambiguous. Germline V gene data show CDR1 as MNHEY and CDR2 as SVGAGI. The CDR3 extends over 14 amino acids. Trimming shortened V by 0 bases and J by 6 bases, and 9 bases separated the two germline ends. The CDR3: CASSYSTPENTIYF. CDR3 DNA sequence: TGTGCCAGCAGTTACTCGACTCCGGAAAACACCATATATTTT.

The chain carries TRBV28 and TRBJ1-5, with TRBD1 identical over 7 bases. The CDR3 is 15 residues long. V trimming: 7 bases; J trimming: 3 bases; junction bases outside the gene matches: 9. Germline values: CDR1 MDHEN, CDR2 SYDVKM. CDR3 loop: CASTFADRANQPQHF. In DNA form, the CDR3 reads TGTGCCAGCACTTTTGCCGACAGGGCCAATCAGCCCCAGCATTTT.

The J gene is TRBJ2-7, the V gene TRBV3-1 (or the pseudogene TRBV3-2); D is unresolved. Germline CDR1 reads LGHDT; CDR2 reads YNNKEL (reference sequence). This CDR3 is 12 amino acids long. V lost 4 bases and J 2 bases, leaving 6 bases between the germline ends. CDR3: CASSPRTYEQYF. In DNA, the CDR3 is TGTGCCAGCAGCCCTAGGACCTACGAGCAGTACTTC.

In this sample, this clone turned up a few times. The chain couples TRBV5-1 to TRBJ1-2, with 8 bases that match TRBD1. Trimming took 4 bases from V and 0 from J; bases not matched to a gene: 2. Germline V gene sequence: CDR1 SGHRS, CDR2 YFSETQ. The CDR3 extends over 14 amino acids. This CDR3 reads CASSRDRSNYGYTF. CDR3 DNA: TGCGCCAGCAGCCGGGACAGGTCTAACTATGGCTACACCTTC.

This chain joins TRBV19 and TRBJ1-3, with 8 nucleotides matching TRBD1. The CDR3 is 16 residues long. V dropped 10 bases and J dropped 3; count of bases not matched to a gene: 14. Germline CDR1 and CDR2: LNHDA and SQIVND (reference sequence). This CDR3 reads CATRGQGALDGNTIYF. CDR3 sequence (DNA): TGTGCCACCAGAGGACAGGGCGCTCTGGATGGAAACACCATATATTTT.

The J gene is TRBJ2-5, the V gene TRBV5-1; D possibly corresponds to TRBD2 (7 bases). The CDR3 is 14 amino acids. Germline V CDR1 and CDR2: SGHRS, YFSETQ. V was pared by 4 bases and J by 4 bases, with 14 bases between. DNA for the CDR3: TGCGCCAGCAGCCGGGACACGGGGGGAGAGACCCAGTACTTC. It translates to CASSRDTGGETQYF. Full variable domain (missing parts from reference TRBV5-1 and TRBJ2-5): KAGVTQTPRYLIKTRGQQVTLSCSPISGHRSVSWYQQTPGQGLQFLFEYFSETQRNKGNFPGRFSGRQFSNSRSEMNVSTLELGDSALYLCASSRDTGGETQYFGPGTRLLVL.

A single count supports this clone. The V call is TRBV10-1, the J call TRBJ2-1; tentatively, D is TRBD1 (6 bases). CDR1 is WNHNN and CDR2 is SYGVQD in the germline V gene (reference sequence). This CDR3 has 13 amino acids. The ends were cut back, 4 bases at V and 5 bases at J, with 9 bases in the middle. CDR3 sequence (DNA): TGCGCCAGCAGTGTCAACAGGGACAATGAGCAGTTCTTC. This encodes CASSVNRDNEQFF.

This clone occurred a few times. Sequence at one end of the junction differs from germline and may be a read error. The rearrangement uses TRBV7-7 and TRBJ2-5; a possible D gene is TRBD1 (5 bases). This CDR3 region has 14 residues. CDR1 and CDR2 (germline): SSHAT, FNYEAQ (reference sequence). The CDR3 protein is CASSLGVRGETQYF. The CDR3 region has the DNA TGTGCTAGCAGCTTAGGGGTTCGAGGAGAGACCCAGTACTTC.

V is TRBV25-1 and J is TRBJ1-6; D perhaps matches TRBD1 (5 bases). Trimming removed 3 bases from V and 6 bases from J, with 9 bases in between. Germline lookup yields CDR1 MGHDK and CDR2 SYGVNS. The CDR3 sequence is 14 residues long. CDR3 amino acids: CASSDPRVNSPLHF. The DNA of the CDR3 is TGTGCCAGCAGTGACCCCAGGGTTAATTCACCCCTCCACTTT.

This clone was counted only a few times. The V call is TRBV28, the J call TRBJ1-2, with 9 bases fitting TRBD1. Losses at the gene ends were 6 bases for V and 5 bases for J; bases not matched to a gene: 10. Germline V gene sequence: CDR1 MDHEN, CDR2 SYDVKM. CDR3 length: 15 amino acids. The CDR3 spells CASRQSGQGWYGYTF. The CDR3 nucleotides are TGTGCCAGCAGACAGTCGGGACAGGGTTGGTATGGCTACACCTTC.